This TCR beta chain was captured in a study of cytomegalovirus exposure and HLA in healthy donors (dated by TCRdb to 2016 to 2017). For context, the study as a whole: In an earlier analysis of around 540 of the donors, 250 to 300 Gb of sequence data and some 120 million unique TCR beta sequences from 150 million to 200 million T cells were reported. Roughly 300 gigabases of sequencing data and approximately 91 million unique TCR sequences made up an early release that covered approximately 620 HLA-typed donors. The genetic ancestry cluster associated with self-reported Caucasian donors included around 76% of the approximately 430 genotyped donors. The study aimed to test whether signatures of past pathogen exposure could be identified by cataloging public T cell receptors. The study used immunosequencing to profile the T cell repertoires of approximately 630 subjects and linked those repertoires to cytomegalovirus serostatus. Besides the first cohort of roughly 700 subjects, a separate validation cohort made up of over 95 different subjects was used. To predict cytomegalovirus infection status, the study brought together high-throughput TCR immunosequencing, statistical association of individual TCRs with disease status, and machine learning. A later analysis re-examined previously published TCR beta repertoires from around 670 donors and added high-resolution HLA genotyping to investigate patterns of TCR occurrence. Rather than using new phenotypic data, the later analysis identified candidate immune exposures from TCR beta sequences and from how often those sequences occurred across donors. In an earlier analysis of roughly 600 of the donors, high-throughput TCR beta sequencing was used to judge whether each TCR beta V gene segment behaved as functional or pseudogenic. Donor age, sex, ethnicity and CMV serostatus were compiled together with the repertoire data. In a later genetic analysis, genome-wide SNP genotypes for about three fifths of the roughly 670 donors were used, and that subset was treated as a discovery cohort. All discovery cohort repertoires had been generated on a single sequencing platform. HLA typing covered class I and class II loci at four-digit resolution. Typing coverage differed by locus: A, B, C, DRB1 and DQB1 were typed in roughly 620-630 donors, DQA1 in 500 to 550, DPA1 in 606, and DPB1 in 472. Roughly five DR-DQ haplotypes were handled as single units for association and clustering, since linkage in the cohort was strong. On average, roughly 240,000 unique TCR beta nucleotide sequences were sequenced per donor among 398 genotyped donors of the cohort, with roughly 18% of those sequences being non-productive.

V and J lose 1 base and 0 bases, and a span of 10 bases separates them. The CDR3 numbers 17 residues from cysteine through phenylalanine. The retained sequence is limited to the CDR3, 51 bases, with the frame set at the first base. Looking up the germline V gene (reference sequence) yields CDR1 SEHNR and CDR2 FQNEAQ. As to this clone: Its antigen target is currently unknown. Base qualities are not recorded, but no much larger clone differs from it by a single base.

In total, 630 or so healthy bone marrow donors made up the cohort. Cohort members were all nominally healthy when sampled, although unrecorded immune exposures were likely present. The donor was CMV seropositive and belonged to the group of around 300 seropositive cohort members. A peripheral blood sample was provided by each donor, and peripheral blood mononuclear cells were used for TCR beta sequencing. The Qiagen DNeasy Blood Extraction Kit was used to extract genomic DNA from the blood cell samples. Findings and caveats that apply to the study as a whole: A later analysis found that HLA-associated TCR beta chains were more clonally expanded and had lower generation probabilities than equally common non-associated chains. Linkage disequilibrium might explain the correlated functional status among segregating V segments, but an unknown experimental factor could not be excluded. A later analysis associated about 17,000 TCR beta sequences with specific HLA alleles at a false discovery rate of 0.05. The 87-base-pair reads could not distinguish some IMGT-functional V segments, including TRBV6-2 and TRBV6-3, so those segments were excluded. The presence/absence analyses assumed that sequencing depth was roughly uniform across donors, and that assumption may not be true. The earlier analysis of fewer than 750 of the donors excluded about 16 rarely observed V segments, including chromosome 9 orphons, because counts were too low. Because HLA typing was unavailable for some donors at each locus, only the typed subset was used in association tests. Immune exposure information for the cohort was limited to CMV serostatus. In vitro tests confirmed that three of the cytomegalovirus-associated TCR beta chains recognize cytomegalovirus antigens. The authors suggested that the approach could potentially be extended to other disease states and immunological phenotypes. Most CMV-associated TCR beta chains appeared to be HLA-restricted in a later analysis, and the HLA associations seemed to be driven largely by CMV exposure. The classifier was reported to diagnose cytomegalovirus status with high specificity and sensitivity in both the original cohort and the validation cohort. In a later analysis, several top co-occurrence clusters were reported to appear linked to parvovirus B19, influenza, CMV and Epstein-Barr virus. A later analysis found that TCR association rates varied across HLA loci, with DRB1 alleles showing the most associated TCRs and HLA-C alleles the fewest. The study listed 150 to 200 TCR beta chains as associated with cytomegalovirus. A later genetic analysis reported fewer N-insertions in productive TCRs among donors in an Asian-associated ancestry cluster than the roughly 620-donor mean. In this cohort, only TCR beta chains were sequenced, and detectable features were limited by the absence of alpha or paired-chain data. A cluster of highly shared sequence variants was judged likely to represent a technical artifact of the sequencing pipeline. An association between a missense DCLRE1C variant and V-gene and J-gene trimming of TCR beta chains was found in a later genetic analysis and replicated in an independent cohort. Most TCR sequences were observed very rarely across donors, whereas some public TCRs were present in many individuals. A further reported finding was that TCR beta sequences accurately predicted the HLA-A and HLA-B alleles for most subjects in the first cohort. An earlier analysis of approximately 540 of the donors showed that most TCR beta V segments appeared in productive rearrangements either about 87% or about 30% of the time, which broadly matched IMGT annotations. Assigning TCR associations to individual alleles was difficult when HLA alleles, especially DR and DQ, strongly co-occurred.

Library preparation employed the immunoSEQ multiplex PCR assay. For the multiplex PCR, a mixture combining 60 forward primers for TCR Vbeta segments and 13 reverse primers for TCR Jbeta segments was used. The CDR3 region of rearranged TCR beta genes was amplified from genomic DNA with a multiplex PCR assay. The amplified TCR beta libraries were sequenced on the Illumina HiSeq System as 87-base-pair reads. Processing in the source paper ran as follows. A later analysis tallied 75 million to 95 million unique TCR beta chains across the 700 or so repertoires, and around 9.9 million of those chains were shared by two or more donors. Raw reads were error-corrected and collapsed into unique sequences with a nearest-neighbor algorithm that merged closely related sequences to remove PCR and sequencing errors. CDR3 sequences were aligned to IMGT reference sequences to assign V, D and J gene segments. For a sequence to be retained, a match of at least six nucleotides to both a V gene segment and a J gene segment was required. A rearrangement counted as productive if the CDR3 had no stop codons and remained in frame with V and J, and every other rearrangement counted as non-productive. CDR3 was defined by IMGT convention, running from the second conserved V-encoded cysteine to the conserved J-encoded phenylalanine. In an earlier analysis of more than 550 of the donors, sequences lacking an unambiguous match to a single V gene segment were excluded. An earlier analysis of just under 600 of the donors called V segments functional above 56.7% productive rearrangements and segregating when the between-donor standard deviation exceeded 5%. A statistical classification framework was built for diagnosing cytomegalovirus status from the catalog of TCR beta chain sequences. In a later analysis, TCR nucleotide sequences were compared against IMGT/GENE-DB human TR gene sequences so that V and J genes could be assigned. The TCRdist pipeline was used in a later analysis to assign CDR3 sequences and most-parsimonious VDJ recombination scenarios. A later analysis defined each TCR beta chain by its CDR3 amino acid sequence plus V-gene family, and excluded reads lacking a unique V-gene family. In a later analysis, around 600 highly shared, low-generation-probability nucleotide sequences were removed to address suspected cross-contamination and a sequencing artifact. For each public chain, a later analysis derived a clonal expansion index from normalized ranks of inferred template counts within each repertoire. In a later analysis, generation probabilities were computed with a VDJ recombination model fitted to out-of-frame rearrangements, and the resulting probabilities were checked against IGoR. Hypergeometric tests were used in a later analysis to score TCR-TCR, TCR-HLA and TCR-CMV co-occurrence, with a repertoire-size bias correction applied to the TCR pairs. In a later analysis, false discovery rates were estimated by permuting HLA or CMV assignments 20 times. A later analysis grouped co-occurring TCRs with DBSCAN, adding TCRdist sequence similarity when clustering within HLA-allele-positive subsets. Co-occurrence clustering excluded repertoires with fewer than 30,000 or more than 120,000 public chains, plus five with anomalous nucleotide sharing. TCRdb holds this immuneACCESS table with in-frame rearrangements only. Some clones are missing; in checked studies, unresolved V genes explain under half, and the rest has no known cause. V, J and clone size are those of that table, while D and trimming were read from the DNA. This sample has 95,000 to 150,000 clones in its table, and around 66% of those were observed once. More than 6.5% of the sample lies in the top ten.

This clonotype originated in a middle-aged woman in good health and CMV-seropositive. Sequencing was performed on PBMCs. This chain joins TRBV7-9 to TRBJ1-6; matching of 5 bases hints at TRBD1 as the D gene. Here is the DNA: TGTGCCAGCAGCTTAGGGGCAGGGAACTCCTATAATTCACCCCTCCACTTT. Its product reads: CASSLGAGNSYNSPLHF.